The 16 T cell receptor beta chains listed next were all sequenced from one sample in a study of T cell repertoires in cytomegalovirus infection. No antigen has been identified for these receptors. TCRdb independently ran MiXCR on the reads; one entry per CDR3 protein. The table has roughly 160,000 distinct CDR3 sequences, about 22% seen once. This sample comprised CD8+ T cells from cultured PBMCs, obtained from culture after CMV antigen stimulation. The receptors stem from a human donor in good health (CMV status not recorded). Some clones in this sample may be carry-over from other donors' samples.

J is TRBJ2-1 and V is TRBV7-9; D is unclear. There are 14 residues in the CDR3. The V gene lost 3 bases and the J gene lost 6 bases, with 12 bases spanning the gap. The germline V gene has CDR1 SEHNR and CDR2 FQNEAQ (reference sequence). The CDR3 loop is CASSFMLDSNEQFF. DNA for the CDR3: TGTGCCAGCAGCTTTATGTTAGACTCCAATGAGCAGTTCTTC.

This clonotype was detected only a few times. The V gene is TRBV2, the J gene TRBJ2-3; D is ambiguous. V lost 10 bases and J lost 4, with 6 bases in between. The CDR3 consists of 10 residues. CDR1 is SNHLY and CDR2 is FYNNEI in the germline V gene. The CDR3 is CAIYSDTQYF. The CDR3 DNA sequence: TGTGCCATATACTCAGATACGCAGTATTTT. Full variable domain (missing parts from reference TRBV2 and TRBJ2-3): EPEVTQTPSHQVTQMGQEVILRCVPISNHLYFYWYRQILGQKVEFLVSFYNNEISEKSEIFDDQFSVERPDGSNFTLKIRSTKLEDSAMYFCAIYSDTQYFGPGTRLTVL.

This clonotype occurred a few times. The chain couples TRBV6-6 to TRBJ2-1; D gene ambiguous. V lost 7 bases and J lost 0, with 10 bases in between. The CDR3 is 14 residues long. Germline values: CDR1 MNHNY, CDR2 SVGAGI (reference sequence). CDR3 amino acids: CASNSLSSYNEQFF. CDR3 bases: TGTGCCAGCAATTCTTTGAGCTCCTACAATGAGCAGTTCTTC.

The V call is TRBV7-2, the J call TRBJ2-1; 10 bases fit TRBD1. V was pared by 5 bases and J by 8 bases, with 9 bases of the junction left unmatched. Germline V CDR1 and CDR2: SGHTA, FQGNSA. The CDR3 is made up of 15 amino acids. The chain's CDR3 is CASSQTGGLRDEQFF. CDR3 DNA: TGTGCCAGCAGCCAGACAGGGGGCCTGAGGGATGAGCAGTTCTTC.

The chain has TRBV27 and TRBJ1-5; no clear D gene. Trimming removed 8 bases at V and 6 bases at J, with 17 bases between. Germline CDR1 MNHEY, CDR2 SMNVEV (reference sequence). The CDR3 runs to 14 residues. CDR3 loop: CASHDGVLGQPQHF. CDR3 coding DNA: TGTGCCAGCCATGATGGGGTTCTGGGTCAGCCCCAGCATTTT.

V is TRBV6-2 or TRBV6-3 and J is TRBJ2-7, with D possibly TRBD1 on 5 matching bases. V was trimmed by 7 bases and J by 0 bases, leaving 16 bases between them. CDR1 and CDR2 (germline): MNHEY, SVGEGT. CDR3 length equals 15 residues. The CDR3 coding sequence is TGTGCCAGCACCCCGGGCAGGGCAACCTCCTACGAGCAGTACTTC. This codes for CASTPGRATSYEQYF.

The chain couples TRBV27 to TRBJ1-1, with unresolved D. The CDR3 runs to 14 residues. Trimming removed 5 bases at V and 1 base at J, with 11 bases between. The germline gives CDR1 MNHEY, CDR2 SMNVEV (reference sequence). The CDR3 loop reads CASSIRHANTEAFF. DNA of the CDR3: TGTGCCAGCAGTATCAGACACGCGAACACTGAAGCTTTCTTT.

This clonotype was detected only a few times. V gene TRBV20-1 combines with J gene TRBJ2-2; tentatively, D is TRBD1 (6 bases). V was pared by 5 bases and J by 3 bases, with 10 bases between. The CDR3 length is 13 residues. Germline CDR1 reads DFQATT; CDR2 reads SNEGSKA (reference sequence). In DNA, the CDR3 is TGCAGTGCTCATAACAGGGACACCGGGGAGCTGTTTTTT. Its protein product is CSAHNRDTGELFF.

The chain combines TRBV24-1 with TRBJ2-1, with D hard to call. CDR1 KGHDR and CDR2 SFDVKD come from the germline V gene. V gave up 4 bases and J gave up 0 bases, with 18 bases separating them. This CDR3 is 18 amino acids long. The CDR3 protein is CATSDPDETESSYNEQFF. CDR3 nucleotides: TGTGCCACCAGTGACCCGGATGAGACGGAGAGCTCCTACAATGAGCAGTTCTTC.

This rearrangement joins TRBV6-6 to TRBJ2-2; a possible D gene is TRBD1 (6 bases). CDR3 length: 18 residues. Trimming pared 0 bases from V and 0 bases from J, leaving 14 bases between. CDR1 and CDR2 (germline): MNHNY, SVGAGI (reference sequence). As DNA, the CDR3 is TGTGCCAGCAGTTACTCGTTAGAAGGGGGATCGAACACCGGGGAGCTGTTTTTT. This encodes CASSYSLEGGSNTGELFF.

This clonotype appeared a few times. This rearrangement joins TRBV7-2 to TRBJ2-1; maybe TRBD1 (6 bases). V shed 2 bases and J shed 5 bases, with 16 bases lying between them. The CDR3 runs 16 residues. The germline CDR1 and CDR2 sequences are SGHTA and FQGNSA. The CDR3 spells CASSLIPSHRDNEQFF. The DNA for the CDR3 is TGTGCCAGCAGCTTAATCCCCTCCCACAGGGACAATGAGCAGTTCTTC.

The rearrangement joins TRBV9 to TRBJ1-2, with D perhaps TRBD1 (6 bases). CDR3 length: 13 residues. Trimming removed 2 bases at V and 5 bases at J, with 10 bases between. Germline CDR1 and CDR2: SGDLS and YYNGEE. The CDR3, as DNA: TGTGCCAGCAGCGTTGGAGGGGGTTATGGCTACACCTTC. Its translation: CASSVGGGYGYTF.

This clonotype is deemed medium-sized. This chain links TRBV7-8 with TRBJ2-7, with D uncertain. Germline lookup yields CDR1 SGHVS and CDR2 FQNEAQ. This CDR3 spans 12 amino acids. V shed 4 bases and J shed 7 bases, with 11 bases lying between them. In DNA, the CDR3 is TGTGCCAGCAGCTATCCCGGTTTGGAGCAGTACTTC. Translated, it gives CASSYPGLEQYF. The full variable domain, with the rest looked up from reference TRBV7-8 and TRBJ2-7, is GAGVSQSPRYKVAKRGQDVALRCDPISGHVSLFWYQQALGQGPEFLTYFQNEAQLDKSGLPSDRFFAERPEGSVSTLKIQRTQQEDSAVYLCASSYPGLEQYFGPGTRLTVT.

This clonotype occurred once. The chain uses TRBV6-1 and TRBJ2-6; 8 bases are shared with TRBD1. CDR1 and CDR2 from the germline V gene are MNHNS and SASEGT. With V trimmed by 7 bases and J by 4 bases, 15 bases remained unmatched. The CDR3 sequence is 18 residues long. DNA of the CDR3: TGTGCCAGCACACCCCGAGGGGCAGGGGGCTCCGGGGCCAACGTCCTGACTTTC. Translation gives CASTPRGAGGSGANVLTF.

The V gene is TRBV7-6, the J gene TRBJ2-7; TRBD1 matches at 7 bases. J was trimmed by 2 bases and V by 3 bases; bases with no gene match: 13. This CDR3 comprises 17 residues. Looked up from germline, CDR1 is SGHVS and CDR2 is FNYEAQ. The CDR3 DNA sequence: TGTGCCAGCAGCTTTTTGAAACCCGACAGGGTCCCCTACGAGCAGTACTTC. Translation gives CASSFLKPDRVPYEQYF. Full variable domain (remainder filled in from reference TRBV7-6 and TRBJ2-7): GAGVSQSPRYKVTKRGQDVALRCDPISGHVSLYWYRQALGQGPEFLTYFNYEAQQDKSGLPNDRFSAERPEGSISTLTIQRTEQRDSAMYRCASSFLKPDRVPYEQYFGPGTRLTVT.

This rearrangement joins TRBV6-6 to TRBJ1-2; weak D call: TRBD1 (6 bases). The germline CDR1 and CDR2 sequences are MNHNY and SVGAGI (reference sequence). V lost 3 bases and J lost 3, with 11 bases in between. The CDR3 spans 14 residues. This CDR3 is CASSYRTGYYGYTF. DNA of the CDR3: TGTGCCAGCAGTTATCGTACAGGGTACTATGGCTACACCTTC.